This T cell receptor (beta chain) was sequenced for a study of T cell responses to AZD1222 COVID-19 vaccine. The overall study: It was second doses at about 4 or about 12 weeks that were pooled. Study results and caveats: The sample set comprised mostly white British donors with more females, and clonal diversity was possibly underestimated.

Only in-frame clones appear in the TCRdb table, and some are missing; sequencing was by immunoSEQ multiplex PCR. Here the sample spans about 140,000 clones, 85% to 95% being singletons. For this clone: The antigen remains undetermined.

The starting material was peripheral blood, obtained on day 0 of AZD1222 vaccination. This receptor was identified in an adult in good health.

The CDR3 protein is CACRENTGELFF. The CDR3 DNA reads TGTGCCTGCCGAGAGAACACCGGGGAGCTGTTTTTT. The chain is built from TRBV19 and TRBJ2-2; no clear D gene. Trimming stripped 11 bases from V and 1 base from J, with 8 bases between. Per the germline V gene, CDR1 is LNHDA and CDR2 is SQIVND (reference sequence). This CDR3 is built from 12 residues. Using reference TRBV19 and TRBJ2-2 for the parts outside the CDR3, the full variable domain is DGGITQSPKYLFRKEGQNVTLSCEQNLNHDAMYWYRQDPGQGLRLIYYSQIVNDFQKGDIAEGYSVSREKKESFPLTVTSAQKNPTAFYLCACRENTGELFFGEGSRLTVL.